This note documents a single T cell receptor beta chain sequence. Its antigen is unidentified. Of the isolated RNA, all was reverse transcribed, and so the sequenced material was expressed TCRB transcripts. Sequencing was performed with immunoSEQ multiplex PCR; in TCRdb, only in-frame clones are kept and a portion is missing. The sample holds about 650,000 clones; 12% are singletons and the top ten take over 0.1%. The CDR3 is made up of 15 amino acids. Germline CDR1 and CDR2: MDHEN and SYDVKM. V shed 5 bases and J shed 2 bases, with 15 bases lying between them. These data belong to a study of beta chain features in type 1 diabetes. Study conclusions and caveats: In all four CD4+ subsets, TCRB CDR3 length was significantly, moderately reduced in type 1 diabetes.

The specimen was naive CD4+ T cells from blood. This chain joins TRBV28 and TRBJ1-2, with a possible D match to TRBD1 (6 bases). This TCR derives from a man aged 25 to 40 with type 1 diabetes. CDR3 coding DNA: TGTGCCAGCAGTGCCGAGAGCACAGGGAACTATGGCTACACCTTC. Translated, it gives CASSAESTGNYGYTF.